A single sample gave rise to the 20 T cell receptor beta chains below, sequenced in a study of shared T cell receptors in the human thymus. Data came from immunoSEQ multiplex PCR; TCRdb stores just in-frame clones and leaves some out. Of 700,000 or so clones detected, over 75% appear once; the ten largest clones hold more than 0.01%. This sample also belongs to another study, concerning human thymus T cells.

Sequencing was carried out using thymocytes. The source is a girl under three years old with a congenital heart defect.

This chain links TRBV11-1 with TRBJ2-6; TRBD1 matches 11 bases. Trimming at V came to 5 bases and at J to 2 bases, leaving 2 bases not matched to a gene. The CDR3 runs 16 residues. CDR1 and CDR2 from the germline V gene are SGHAT and FQDESV (reference sequence). Here the CDR3 DNA reads TGTGCCAGCAGCCTGGACAGGGGGCCTGGGGCCAACGTCCTGACTTTC. Residues: CASSLDRGPGANVLTF.

V and J are TRBV9 and TRBJ1-2; 9 nucleotides match TRBD1. The CDR3 is 17 amino acids. Per the germline V gene, CDR1 is SGDLS and CDR2 is YYNGEE. The junction had 9 bases not matched to a gene; V was cut back by 1 base and J by 2 bases. CDR3 loop: CASSVIQGAEVNYGYTF. CDR3 bases: TGTGCCAGCAGCGTAATACAGGGGGCGGAAGTCAACTATGGCTACACCTTC.

The CDR3 loop reads CASSLVRVGSPLHF. DNA of the CDR3: TGTGCCAGCAGCTTGGTCAGGGTCGGATCACCCCTCCACTTT. V gene TRBV5-5 combines with J gene TRBJ1-6; possible D gene TRBD1, 5 bases. The V and J ends lost 0 bases and 10 bases respectively, with 11 bases between them. The CDR3 loop spans 14 amino acids. Germline values: CDR1 SGHKS, CDR2 YYEKEE (reference sequence).

V gene TRBV11-3 combines with J gene TRBJ2-7; 7 nucleotides line up with TRBD1. The CDR3 is 15 amino acids. The J segment lost 3 bases and the V segment lost 3 bases, leaving 8 bases of the junction unmatched. Germline CDR1 and CDR2: SGHNT and YENEEA. The CDR3: CASSFLTGSNYEQYF. The CDR3 nucleotides are TGTGCCAGCAGCTTTTTGACAGGGTCTAACTACGAGCAGTACTTC.

The genes are TRBV2 and TRBJ2-1; 7 bases align to TRBD2. CDR3 length: 16 amino acids. Unmatched junction bases numbered 12, after V lost 6 bases and J lost 4 bases. The germline gives CDR1 SNHLY, CDR2 FYNNEI. The CDR3 spells CASSGPARGEYNEQFF. The CDR3 DNA follows: TGTGCCAGCAGCGGACCGGCACGGGGGGAATACAATGAGCAGTTCTTC.

The CDR3 nucleotides are TGTGCCACCAGCAGAGCCAGGGGAGAGTCCACCGGGGAGCTGTTTTTT. This gives the protein CATSRARGESTGELFF. The chain has TRBV15 and TRBJ2-2; D may be TRBD1 (6 bases). Germline V gives CDR1 LNHNV, CDR2 YYDKDF (reference sequence). The CDR3 loop spans 16 amino acids. Trimming took 1 base from V and 4 from J, leaving 13 bases between them.

The chain carries TRBV9 and TRBJ2-3; 8 nucleotides match TRBD2. The germline CDR1 and CDR2 sequences are SGDLS and YYNGEE. CDR3 length: 17 amino acids. Trimming at V came to 3 bases and at J to 6 bases, leaving 15 bases not matched to a gene. The CDR3, as DNA: TGTGCCAGCAGCGACGGCCGGGGGGGCGCCAAGTCGGATACGCAGTATTTT. As protein: CASSDGRGGAKSDTQYF.

The CDR3 here is CASSRRTGHNQPQHF. CDR3 sequence (DNA): TGTGCCAGCAGCCGGCGGACAGGGCACAATCAGCCCCAGCATTTT. The chain links TRBV11-2 to TRBJ1-5; 8 nucleotides match TRBD1. Germline V gene lookup returns CDR1 SGHAT and CDR2 FQNNGV. The CDR3 is 15 residues long. V was clipped by 5 bases and J by 3 bases; unmatched bases: 6.

This clone was observed once. V usage is TRBV9 and J usage is TRBJ1-4; TRBD1 matches at 7 bases. Germline V CDR1 and CDR2: SGDLS, YYNGEE. CDR3 length equals 16 residues. Trimming removed 2 bases from V and 8 bases from J; junction bases left unmatched: 12. Here the CDR3 reads CASSVSTGVKGEKLFF. The CDR3 DNA reads as TGTGCCAGCAGCGTTTCCACAGGGGTGAAAGGGGAAAAACTGTTTTTT.

The CDR3 reads CASSVARLIYPGELFF. For the CDR3, the DNA is TGTGCCAGCAGCGTAGCTAGGCTAATATACCCCGGGGAGCTGTTTTTT. The chain joins TRBV9 to TRBJ2-2; no definite D call. Germline V CDR1 and CDR2: SGDLS, YYNGEE. This CDR3 region has 16 residues. Trimming took 0 bases from V and 6 from J, leaving 15 bases between them.

The V gene is TRBV7-9, the J gene TRBJ2-5; 13 nucleotides line up with TRBD2. Germline values: CDR1 SEHNR, CDR2 FQNEAQ (reference sequence). The trim removed 1 base at V and 5 bases at J, leaving 7 bases unmatched. This CDR3 has 17 residues. Here the CDR3 reads CASSLGLAGGDEETQYF. CDR3 sequence (DNA): TGTGCCAGCAGCTTAGGACTAGCGGGGGGAGACGAGGAGACCCAGTACTTC.

The V and J genes are TRBV28 and TRBJ1-5, with unresolved D. CDR1 is MDHEN and CDR2 is SYDVKM in the germline V gene. The V and J ends lost 5 bases and 2 bases respectively, with 13 bases between them. The CDR3 is made up of 15 amino acids. As DNA, the CDR3 is TGTGCCAGCAGTGCGAAGTCGAGGGGCAATCAGCCCCAGCATTTT. Encoded protein: CASSAKSRGNQPQHF.

The chain recombines TRBV11-2 with TRBJ2-1; TRBD2 matches at 10 bases. Trimming at V came to 1 base and at J to 6 bases, leaving 9 bases not matched to a gene. The CDR3 has 17 residues. From germline, CDR1 is SGHAT and CDR2 FQNNGV. This CDR3 reads CASSLAAKRGGPNEQFF. The CDR3 DNA reads as TGTGCCAGCAGCTTAGCGGCGAAGCGGGGGGGCCCCAATGAGCAGTTCTTC.

The chain links TRBV7-9 to TRBJ1-2; D may be TRBD1 (5 bases). CDR3 length equals 17 residues. Germline CDR1 and CDR2: SEHNR and FQNEAQ (reference sequence). V lost 5 bases, J lost 4 bases, and 23 bases lay in between. CDR3: CASSRSRDSDFFYGYTF. Written as DNA, the CDR3 is TGTGCCAGCAGCCGAAGTCGAGACAGCGATTTCTTCTATGGCTACACCTTC.

The chain recombines TRBV2 with TRBJ1-1; perhaps TRBD1 as D (6 bases). The V gene lost 8 bases and the J gene lost 0 bases, with 10 bases spanning the gap. This CDR3 has 13 amino acids. Germline CDR1 and CDR2: SNHLY and FYNNEI. The CDR3 region is CASHRAVNTEAFF. For the CDR3, the DNA is TGTGCCAGCCACAGGGCGGTGAACACTGAAGCTTTCTTT.

The chain uses TRBV18 and TRBJ2-1, with 8 bases lining up with TRBD1. Germline CDR1 is KGHSH and CDR2 is LQKENI. The junction had 9 bases not matched to a gene; V was cut back by 6 bases and J by 5 bases. The CDR3 is made up of 15 amino acids. The CDR3 protein is CASSPAGQANNEQFF. In nucleotides, the CDR3 is TGTGCCAGCTCCCCCGCGGGACAGGCCAACAATGAGCAGTTCTTC.

This rearrangement joins TRBV27 to TRBJ2-7, with a possible D match to TRBD1 (5 bases). The CDR3 is 13 amino acids. V lost 5 bases to trimming and J lost 7 bases, with 15 bases between them. Germline CDR1 is MNHEY and CDR2 is SMNVEV (reference sequence). The CDR3 loop is CASSRSAQGEQYF. The CDR3 region has the DNA TGTGCCAGCAGTCGGTCGGCCCAGGGAGAGCAGTACTTC.

The rearrangement uses TRBV11-3 and TRBJ1-1; D possibly corresponds to TRBD1 (6 bases). CDR3 length: 13 amino acids. Trimming stripped 3 bases from V and 5 bases from J, with 10 bases between. Germline V lookup: CDR1 SGHNT, CDR2 YENEEA. CDR3 coding DNA: TGTGCCAGCAGCTTGTCAGGGGCGACTGAAGCTTTCTTT. Translation gives CASSLSGATEAFF. Complete variable domain (other parts from reference TRBV11-3 and TRBJ1-1): EAGVVQSPRYKIIEKKQPVAFWCNPISGHNTLYWYLQNLGQGPELLIRYENEEAVDDSQLPKDRFSAERLKGVDSTLKIQPAELGDSAVYLCASSLSGATEAFFGQGTRLTVV.

This sequence joins TRBV6-6 and TRBJ1-5; possible D gene TRBD1, 5 bases. This CDR3 is 14 amino acids long. Looked up from germline, CDR1 is MNHNY and CDR2 is SVGAGI (reference sequence). V gave up 5 bases and J gave up 7 bases, with 15 bases separating them. The CDR3 DNA is TGTGCCAGCAGTATAGAAGGGGTTGAGCAGCCCCAGCATTTT. Translation gives CASSIEGVEQPQHF.

This clone was seen just once. The rearrangement joins TRBV4-1 to TRBJ1-4, with D unclear. V lost 1 base to trimming and J lost 8 bases, with 14 bases between them. The CDR3 extends over 15 amino acids. Germline CDR1 is MGHRA and CDR2 is YSYEKL. The CDR3 spells CASSQGRLKEEKLFF. As DNA, the CDR3 is TGCGCCAGCAGCCAAGGGCGTTTGAAGGAGGAAAAACTGTTTTTT.